This TCR beta chain was sequenced during a study of OX40 agonist ivuxolimab in advanced cancers. The wider study: Given to patients was ivuxolimab, an agonistic anti-OX40 (CD134) antibody. The group had a mean age of around 64 years, ranged from roughly 23 to 79, and was 80% to 90% male.

Germline loops: CDR1 SGHRS, CDR2 YFSETQ. The V end lost 1 base, the J end lost 2 bases, and 13 bases lay between the germline ends. The CDR3 sequence is 15 residues long. Clones were sequenced by immunoSEQ multiplex PCR, and TCRdb holds only the in-frame ones, with some missing. Seen here are 20,000 or so clones, 80% to 90% observed once, and the top ten hold roughly 30%. For this clone: Its antigen is not identified.

Study findings and constraints: Not determined was the antigen specificity of the expanded peripheral T cells.

The sequence was obtained from an adult with an advanced solid tumor such as melanoma, head and neck, liver or kidney cancer. The chain joins TRBV5-1 to TRBJ2-7; D is possibly TRBD2 (6 bases). The specimen comprised CD4+ or CD8+ T cells sorted from blood, sampled in a trial of the OX40 agonist ivuxolimab. In DNA form, the CDR3 reads TGCGCCAGCAGCTTGTCCTCGGGGGAGACCTACGAGCAGTACTTC. The encoded protein is CASSLSSGETYEQYF.